This record looks at one TCR beta chain sequence and its context. TCRdb's table, derived via immunoSEQ multiplex PCR, lists solely in-frame clones and lacks some. In the table there are some 120,000 clones, about nine tenths of which are singletons. These data are taken from a study of T cell responses to AZD1222 COVID-19 vaccine. The CDR3 has 11 amino acids. The germline V and J ends were trimmed by 3 bases and 7 bases, with 5 bases remaining between them. The germline CDR1 and CDR2 sequences are LNHDA and SQIVND (reference sequence). The sample here was peripheral blood, taken on day 0 of AZD1222 vaccination. The TCR was taken from an adult in good health. The chain couples TRBV19 to TRBJ2-3, with D uncertain. CDR3 residues: CASSIQHTQYF. DNA of the CDR3: TGTGCCAGTAGTATTCAACATACGCAGTATTTT.